This entry lists 2 T cell receptor beta chains sequenced from one sample in a study of molecular identifiers for immune sequencing clone quantification. From the PCR reads, TCRdb called clonotypes with MiXCR, one entry per CDR3 protein. The sample records 85,000 to 120,000 distinct CDR3 sequences, about 35% being singletons. Sequenced: naive CD8+ T cells from blood, with Jurkat cell RNA spiked in. Subset given: FACS-sorted CD8+CD4-CCR7+CD45RA+ naive T cells. These receptors originate from a human donor in good health. Some libraries in this study had Jurkat cell RNA spiked in.

Remarks on this clonotype: The germline gene is not matched at one end of the junction; a read error may be the cause. This sequence joins TRBV9 and TRBJ1-1, with D perhaps matching TRBD1 (6 bases). Germline V CDR1 and CDR2: SGDLS, YYNGEE. The CDR3 sequence is 13 residues long. The DNA of the CDR3 is TGTGCCAGCTGCGTAGGGGGTTACTCTGAAGCTTTCTTT. Residues: CASCVGGYSEAFF.

In its sample, this clonotype was seen a few times. Germline and junction disagree at one end, which may indicate a read error. The DNA for the CDR3 is TGTGCCAGCAGTACGCGTTGGGCCGGGGAGCTGCTTTTT. Protein: CASSTRWAGELLF. The chain uses TRBV6-5 and TRBJ2-2; tentatively, D is TRBD2 (5 bases). There are 13 residues in the CDR3. Germline values: CDR1 MNHEY, CDR2 SVGAGI.